This paragraph reports one T cell receptor beta chain. In the authors' workflow: Nucleated cell number was recorded as an estimate derived from reference gene primer amplification. The assay was immunoSEQ multiplex PCR, and TCRdb's table has in-frame clones only and misses some. V and J calls and clone size come straight from that table; D and trimming were deduced from the DNA. The sample lists some 140,000 clones; roughly nine tenths were seen once. This specimen comes from a study of blood T cell repertoires in COVID-19. Whole-study context: The United States, Italy and Spain supplied acute and convalescent COVID-19 samples. PBMCs, B-cell-depleted T cells, or T cells were the source of the cDNA or gDNA that made up the material.

Per germline, CDR1 SEHNR and CDR2 FQNEAQ (reference sequence). Deletions cut 4 bases from V and 2 bases from J, with 11 bases between. CDR3 length equals 15 residues. The TCR was taken from a man in his fifties with acute or convalescent COVID-19. The J gene is TRBJ1-4, the V gene TRBV7-9; unclear D gene. Sequenced material: peripheral blood. CDR3 protein: CASSWWANTNEKLFF. CDR3 nucleotides: TGTGCCAGCAGCTGGTGGGCGAATACTAATGAAAAACTGTTTTTT.